What follows are 7 T cell receptor beta chains derived from one specimen sequenced in a study of shared clonotypes between healthy human individuals. Assay: immunoSEQ multiplex PCR; the TCRdb copy retains only in-frame clones and omits some. The table lists approximately 640,000 clones, 90% of them singletons, with less than 40% in the top ten. Sequencing was done on a sample of memory CD8+ T cells from PBMCs. Specified subset: CD45RO+ cells pooled with CCR7-negative TemRA cells. These receptor sequences come from a young man in good health. Some clones in this sample may be carry-over from other donors' samples.

This chain joins TRBV9 and TRBJ2-4; 9 positions match TRBD1. The CDR3 is made up of 17 amino acids. Germline CDR1 is SGDLS and CDR2 is YYNGEE. Unmatched junction bases numbered 7, after V lost 0 bases and J lost 3 bases. CDR3 residues: CASSVDGTGFGKNIQYF. The DNA for the CDR3 is TGTGCCAGCAGCGTAGATGGGACAGGGTTTGGCAAAAACATTCAGTACTTC.

V usage is TRBV27 and J usage is TRBJ2-7; unclear D gene. The germline gives CDR1 MNHEY, CDR2 SMNVEV (reference sequence). The length of the CDR3 is 11 residues. Trimming took 7 bases from V and 8 from J, leaving 12 bases between them. CDR3 loop: CASNLGSKQYF. CDR3 nucleotide sequence: TGTGCCAGCAACCTAGGTTCAAAGCAGTACTTC.

In regard to this clone: Other DNA sequences in the sample encode the same CDR3. This chain connects TRBV5-6 to TRBJ2-1; no clear D gene. V lost 0 bases to trimming and J lost 3 bases, with 7 bases between them. The CDR3 covers 14 residues. Per the germline V gene, CDR1 is SGHDT and CDR2 is YYEEEE. CDR3 loop: CASSLGQGYNEQFF. CDR3 in DNA: TGTGCCAGCAGCTTGGGTCAAGGCTACAATGAGCAGTTCTTC.

Comments on this clone: The same CDR3 arises from other DNA sequences in this sample as well. V and J are TRBV19 and TRBJ2-7; 8 nucleotides line up with TRBD1. J was trimmed by 1 base and V by 1 base; bases with no gene match: 0. Germline loops: CDR1 LNHDA, CDR2 SQIVND (reference sequence). The CDR3 is 14 amino acids. The CDR3: CASSIGTGSYEQYF. The CDR3 DNA follows: TGTGCCAGTAGTATAGGGACAGGGTCCTACGAGCAGTACTTC.

A single count supports this clone. The CDR3 protein is CASSPSTAENSYEQYF. The CDR3 DNA is TGTGCCAGCTCCCCATCGACAGCCGAGAACTCCTACGAGCAGTACTTC. The chain joins TRBV18 to TRBJ2-7; TRBD1 might be the D (5 bases). CDR3 length equals 16 residues. CDR1 and CDR2 from the germline V gene are KGHSH and LQKENI. V was pared by 6 bases and J by 0 bases, with 18 bases between.

The V gene is TRBV9, the J gene TRBJ2-5, with D perhaps TRBD2 (6 bases). The CDR3 runs 14 residues. From germline, CDR1 is SGDLS and CDR2 YYNGEE. V lost 0 bases to trimming and J lost 2 bases, with 8 bases between them. The CDR3: CASSVVGGQETQYF. The CDR3 bases are TGTGCCAGCAGCGTAGTGGGGGGTCAAGAGACCCAGTACTTC.

The chain employs TRBV7-6 and TRBJ1-4; D call uncertain. CDR3 size: 14 residues. Per germline, CDR1 SGHVS and CDR2 FNYEAQ. V was clipped by 5 bases and J by 6 bases, with 13 bases between them. This chain's CDR3 is CASSPDGWDEKLFF. In DNA form, the CDR3 reads TGTGCCAGCAGCCCGGACGGGTGGGATGAAAAACTGTTTTTT.